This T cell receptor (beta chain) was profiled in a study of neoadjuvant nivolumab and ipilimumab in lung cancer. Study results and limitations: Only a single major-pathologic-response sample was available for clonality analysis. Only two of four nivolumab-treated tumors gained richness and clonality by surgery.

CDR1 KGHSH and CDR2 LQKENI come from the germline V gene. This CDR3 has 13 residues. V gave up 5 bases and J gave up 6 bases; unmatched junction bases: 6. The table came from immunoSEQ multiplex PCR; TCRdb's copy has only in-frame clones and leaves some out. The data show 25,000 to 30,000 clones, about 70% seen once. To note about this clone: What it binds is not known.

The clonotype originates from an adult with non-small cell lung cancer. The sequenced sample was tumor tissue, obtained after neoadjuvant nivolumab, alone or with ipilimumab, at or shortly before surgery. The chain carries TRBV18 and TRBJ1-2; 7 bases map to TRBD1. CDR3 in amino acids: CASSGRQGHGYTF. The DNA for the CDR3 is TGTGCCAGCTCAGGTCGACAGGGACATGGCTACACCTTC.